The 31 T cell receptor beta chains in this list originate from one sample, sequenced in a study of neurological immune-mediated disorders. TCRdb reprocessed the 5' RACE reads via MiXCR and lists one record per CDR3 protein. The data contain tens of thousands of distinct CDR3 sequences, 3.9% of them singletons. Sample: PBMCs. The receptor source for this set is a man aged 30 to 39 with multiple sclerosis.

This clonotype was counted at least ten times. The V and J genes are TRBV7-9 and TRBJ1-2; 7 nucleotides match TRBD1. Germline V gives CDR1 SEHNR, CDR2 FQNEAQ (reference sequence). The ends lost 6 bases at V and 7 bases at J; junction bases unmatched: 14. The CDR3 runs to 15 residues. CDR3 DNA: TGTGCCAGCAGTCTAGACAGGGCGGTTTTTTCTGGCTACACCTTC. It specifies CASSLDRAVFSGYTF.

This clonotype was counted at least ten times. The chain has TRBV6-2 or TRBV6-3 and TRBJ1-1; a possible D gene is TRBD1 (5 bases). Per the germline V gene, CDR1 is MNHEY and CDR2 is SVGEGT. Trimming cost V 1 base and J 0 bases, with 9 bases left between them. This CDR3 has 15 amino acids. The CDR3 sequence: CASSYFGRVNTEAFF. For the CDR3, the DNA is TGTGCCAGCAGTTACTTTGGCAGGGTGAACACTGAAGCTTTCTTT.

Ten or more counts support this clonotype. The chain is built from TRBV6-5 and TRBJ2-7; D ambiguous. Between the trimmed V and J ends, which lost 2 bases and 6 bases, there was a span of 14 bases. The germline CDR1 and CDR2 sequences are MNHEY and SVGAGI. The CDR3 loop spans 14 amino acids. DNA for the CDR3: TGTGCCAGCAGTTACAATCCCCATGGTCCCGAGCAGTACTTC. It translates to CASSYNPHGPEQYF.

This clonotype was seen more than once but under ten times. The V and J genes are TRBV7-2 and TRBJ1-1, with TRBD1 as a possible D gene (5 bases). The length of the CDR3 is 14 residues. V was clipped by 0 bases and J by 8 bases, with 13 bases between them. CDR1 SGHTA and CDR2 FQGNSA come from the germline V gene. CDR3 nucleotide sequence: TGTGCCAGCAGCTTAGCGCTCGGGACCCTGGAAGCTTTCTTT. Translating gives CASSLALGTLEAFF.

In its sample, this clonotype was seen many times. The V call is TRBV20-1, the J call TRBJ1-1, with D unclear. The CDR3 has 12 residues. CDR1 and CDR2 from the germline V gene are DFQATT and SNEGSKA (reference sequence). The germline V and J ends were trimmed by 5 bases and 3 bases, with 10 bases remaining between them. The CDR3, as DNA: TGCAGTGCTGCCGGAGAGTACACTGAAGCTTTCTTT. Its protein is CSAAGEYTEAFF.

This clonotype showed up just a few times. Given a much more abundant clone one base away, this may be a read error. CDR3 loop: CSARGREFTDTQYF. CDR3 sequence (DNA): TGCAGTGCTAGAGGGAGGGAATTCACAGATACGCAGTATTTT. The chain is built from TRBV20-1 and TRBJ2-3, with D possibly being TRBD2 (6 bases). Trimming stripped 1 base from V and 2 bases from J, with 10 bases between. CDR1 is DFQATT, CDR2 SNEGSKA, per germline (reference sequence). This CDR3 region has 14 residues.

This clonotype was detected many times. The genes are TRBV7-9 and TRBJ1-1; TRBD1 might be the D (5 bases). This CDR3 spans 14 amino acids. CDR1 is SEHNR and CDR2 is FQNEAQ in the germline V gene (reference sequence). Deletions cut 3 bases from V and 10 bases from J, with 18 bases between. Here the CDR3 DNA reads TGTGCCAGCAGCTTTTCACTTGCGAGCGGGGGAGCTTTCTTT. Its translation: CASSFSLASGGAFF.

This clonotype showed up many times. The rearrangement joins TRBV7-6 to TRBJ1-1; D perhaps matches TRBD1 (6 bases). The ends were cut back, 0 bases at V and 3 bases at J, with 17 bases in the middle. This CDR3 has 17 amino acids. Per the germline V gene, CDR1 is SGHVS and CDR2 is FNYEAQ. CDR3 residues: CASSLAEGGILDTEAFF. Written as DNA, the CDR3 is TGTGCCAGCAGCTTAGCAGAGGGGGGAATCTTAGACACTGAAGCTTTCTTT.

Many counts were recorded for this clonotype. The CDR3 nucleotides are TGTGCCAGCAGTCCTACAGGAATTGAGCAGTTCTTC. Amino acids: CASSPTGIEQFF. The V call is TRBV6-4, the J call TRBJ2-1, with D tentatively TRBD1 (5 bases). Looked up from germline, CDR1 is MRHNA and CDR2 is SNTAGT. Between the trimmed V and J ends, which lost 5 bases and 9 bases, there was a span of 11 bases. The CDR3 loop spans 12 amino acids.

This clonotype was counted many times. The V gene is TRBV2, the J gene TRBJ2-5; 9 nucleotides match TRBD2. The germline V gene has CDR1 SNHLY and CDR2 FYNNEI. The CDR3 contains 14 residues. J gave up 2 bases and V 5 bases, and 3 bases lay outside the gene matches. CDR3 amino acids: CASSRTSAQETQYF. DNA of the CDR3: TGTGCCAGCAGTCGGACTAGCGCACAAGAGACCCAGTACTTC.

This clonotype was recorded many times. The chain uses TRBV2 and TRBJ2-3, with 12 bases aligning to TRBD2. Unmatched junction bases numbered 5, after V lost 10 bases and J lost 0 bases. The germline gives CDR1 SNHLY, CDR2 FYNNEI. CDR3 size: 15 residues. Here the CDR3 reads CANPGLAGSTDTQYF. In DNA, the CDR3 is TGTGCCAACCCTGGACTAGCGGGGAGCACAGATACGCAGTATTTT.

This clonotype came up many times. The chain is built from TRBV5-1 and TRBJ2-7, with D unresolved. Trimming removed 2 bases from V and 3 bases from J, with 9 bases in between. Germline CDR1 reads SGHRS; CDR2 reads YFSETQ. This CDR3 region has 13 residues. The DNA of the CDR3 is TGCGCCAGCAGCTTACCCGATCGCTACGAGCAGTACTTC. It specifies CASSLPDRYEQYF.

At least ten counts were recorded for this clonotype. The chain is built from TRBV5-5 and TRBJ2-1; 7 nucleotides align to TRBD2. Germline V gene lookup returns CDR1 SGHKS and CDR2 YYEKEE (reference sequence). CDR3 length: 18 residues. The V segment lost 3 bases and the J segment 0 bases; nucleotides outside the gene matches: 12. Written as DNA, the CDR3 is TGTGCCAGCAGCTCGGACCCTAGCGGTCAAAGCTCCTACAATGAGCAGTTCTTC. Encoded protein: CASSSDPSGQSSYNEQFF.

In this sample, this clonotype turned up many times. V usage is TRBV7-2 and J usage is TRBJ2-5; D may be TRBD2 (5 bases). This CDR3 comprises 12 residues. Germline CDR1 SGHTA, CDR2 FQGNSA. Trimming took 6 bases from V and 7 from J, leaving 12 bases between them. Here the CDR3 reads CASRDRRGTQYF. The CDR3 DNA reads as TGTGCCAGCAGGGACCGCCGGGGGACCCAGTACTTC.

In its sample, this clonotype was seen a few times. The rearrangement uses TRBV5-1 and TRBJ2-7; TRBD2 agrees at 8 bases. The CDR3 spans 15 residues. Germline V lookup: CDR1 SGHRS, CDR2 YFSETQ. With V trimmed by 2 bases and J by 6 bases, 10 bases remained unmatched. As DNA, the CDR3 is TGCGCCAGCAGCTTCACGGGGGGGCTCTTCAGCGAGCAGTACTTC. It yields the protein CASSFTGGLFSEQYF.

This clonotype was counted ten times or more. The chain recombines TRBV5-1 with TRBJ2-7, with 7 bases aligning to TRBD1. V shed 2 bases, J shed 5 bases, and the junction held 7 bases outside the gene matches. The CDR3 runs 14 residues. Germline values: CDR1 SGHRS, CDR2 YFSETQ. Written as DNA, the CDR3 is TGCGCCAGCAGCTTCAGACAGGGCGATCACGAGCAGTACTTC. It specifies CASSFRQGDHEQYF.

This clonotype was observed at least ten times. The rearrangement uses TRBV5-1 and TRBJ1-1; TRBD1 is a possible D gene (6 bases). The V end lost 2 bases, the J end lost 1 base, and 15 bases lay between the germline ends. Germline CDR1 and CDR2: SGHRS and YFSETQ. The CDR3 sequence is 16 residues long. The CDR3 protein is CASSLHLQGKNTEAFF. The CDR3 bases are TGCGCCAGCAGCTTACATCTTCAGGGGAAGAACACTGAAGCTTTCTTT.

This clonotype was recorded many times. This chain joins TRBV27 and TRBJ2-4; unclear D gene. The CDR3 is made up of 12 amino acids. Germline loops: CDR1 MNHEY, CDR2 SMNVEV (reference sequence). The V gene lost 6 bases and the J gene lost 1 base, with 4 bases spanning the gap. The CDR3 reads CASRGAKNIQYF. In DNA form, the CDR3 reads TGTGCCAGCAGGGGGGCCAAAAACATTCAGTACTTC.

This clonotype was recorded at least ten times. The chain combines TRBV20-1 with TRBJ1-2; perhaps TRBD1 as D (5 bases). Per germline, CDR1 DFQATT and CDR2 SNEGSKA (reference sequence). V was cut by 3 bases and J by 3 bases, with 14 bases left in between. This CDR3 is built from 14 residues. Here the CDR3 reads CSARGLPGDYGYTF. The DNA for the CDR3 is TGCAGTGCTAGGGGGCTCCCGGGGGACTATGGCTACACCTTC.

The V and J genes are TRBV6-6 and TRBJ1-1; D is ambiguous. Germline V gives CDR1 MNHNY, CDR2 SVGAGI (reference sequence). V gave up 2 bases and J gave up 8 bases, with 9 bases separating them. This CDR3 contains 12 residues. The CDR3 DNA sequence: TGTGCCAGCAGTTACGGGTTAGAAGAAGCTTTCTTT. Its translation: CASSYGLEEAFF.

This clonotype was counted many times. This sequence may be a read error, since a much larger clone differs from it by one base. This sequence joins TRBV7-3 and TRBJ2-7; 7 bases align to TRBD2. The CDR3 is 15 residues long. V shed 3 bases and J 2 bases; nucleotides not matched to a gene: 7. Germline V gene lookup returns CDR1 SGHTA and CDR2 FQGTGA. DNA of the CDR3: TGTGCCAGCAGCTTCAGAGCGGGGACCGCCTACGAGCAGTACTTC. The encoded protein is CASSFRAGTAYEQYF.

The chain employs TRBV20-1 and TRBJ1-6; D call uncertain. Trimming cost V 6 bases and J 14 bases, with 20 bases left between them. The CDR3 contains 13 residues. The germline CDR1 and CDR2 sequences are DFQATT and SNEGSKA (reference sequence). CDR3 DNA sequence: TGCAGTGCCTACTTCGGACCCGACTTAACCCTCCACTTT. This sequence encodes CSAYFGPDLTLHF.

This clonotype appeared a few times. The V gene is TRBV20-1, the J gene TRBJ2-5; tentative D call: TRBD2 (5 bases). The CDR3 spans 14 residues. With 0 bases removed from V and 4 bases from J, the gap between germline ends came to 12 bases. In germline, CDR1 is DFQATT, CDR2 SNEGSKA (reference sequence). CDR3 DNA: TGCAGTGCTAGAGATTCGCCTAGCAGAGAGACCCAGTACTTC. It encodes CSARDSPSRETQYF.

This clonotype was observed a handful of times. A single base separates this from a much larger clone, so it may be a read error. The CDR3 region is CASSLAERSNEQFF. The DNA of the CDR3 is TGTGCCAGCAGCTTGGCCGAAAGGTCCAATGAGCAGTTCTTC. The rearrangement links TRBV5-6 to TRBJ2-1, with D unresolved. Germline V gives CDR1 SGHDT, CDR2 YYEEEE. V was shortened by 0 bases and J by 6 bases, with 10 bases between the two germline ends. The CDR3 is made up of 14 amino acids.

In this sample, this clonotype turned up many times. The chain combines TRBV5-1 with TRBJ2-7; 7 bases line up with TRBD1. Germline V gene sequence: CDR1 SGHRS, CDR2 YFSETQ. CDR3 length: 14 amino acids. Germline trimming cut 4 bases from V and 3 bases from J; bases unmatched to any gene: 7. For the CDR3, the DNA is TGCGCCAGCAGCACCGACAGGGCGTACTACGAGCAGTACTTC. Translated, it gives CASSTDRAYYEQYF.

This clonotype has a handful of counts. J is TRBJ2-1 and V is TRBV6-2 or TRBV6-3, with D perhaps matching TRBD1 (6 bases). This CDR3 spans 14 amino acids. Trimming removed 6 bases at V and 2 bases at J, with 11 bases between. Germline V gives CDR1 MNHEY, CDR2 SVGEGT. DNA of the CDR3: TGTGCCAGCAGACAACAGGGAGCCTACAATGAGCAGTTCTTC. The encoded protein is CASRQQGAYNEQFF.

There are many counts of this clonotype. The V and J genes are TRBV10-3 and TRBJ2-1, with 10 positions matching TRBD1. The J segment lost 4 bases and the V segment lost 7 bases, leaving 4 bases of the junction unmatched. CDR1 is ENHRY, CDR2 SYGVKD, per germline. The CDR3 loop spans 14 amino acids. The CDR3: CAITRDRGYNEQFF. The CDR3, as DNA: TGTGCCATCACCCGGGACAGGGGATACAATGAGCAGTTCTTC.

This clonotype was seen ten or more times. This chain uses TRBV20-1 with TRBJ2-5; maybe TRBD2 (7 bases). The CDR3 spans 13 residues. Trimming removed 6 bases at V and 5 bases at J, with 16 bases between. The germline CDR1 and CDR2 sequences are DFQATT and SNEGSKA (reference sequence). CDR3 in amino acids: CSARPGGRETQYF. In nucleotides, the CDR3 is TGCAGTGCCCGCCCGGGGGGCCGGGAGACCCAGTACTTC.

This clonotype was seen repeatedly, ten times or more. The chain couples TRBV18 to TRBJ2-5; D is perhaps TRBD1 (5 bases). There are 13 residues in the CDR3. Trimming removed 4 bases from V and 2 bases from J, with 8 bases in between. Germline V gives CDR1 KGHSH, CDR2 LQKENI. CDR3 sequence reads: CASSQGPQETQYF. CDR3 coding DNA: TGTGCCAGCTCACAGGGGCCGCAAGAGACCCAGTACTTC.

This clonotype was detected a few times. CDR3 nucleotide sequence: TGTGCCAGCAGTTCGAGACTAGCGGGGGGGCATGAGACCCAGTACTTC. This translates into CASSSRLAGGHETQYF. V gene TRBV6-6 combines with J gene TRBJ2-5, with 14 positions matching TRBD2. CDR1 and CDR2 from the germline V gene are MNHNY and SVGAGI (reference sequence). The CDR3 loop spans 16 amino acids. Germline trimming cut 4 bases from V and 5 bases from J; bases unmatched to any gene: 6.

This clonotype was detected many times. CDR3 bases: TGTGCCAGCAGCACAACCCCTGGTTTGGAGCAGTTCTTC. Amino acids: CASSTTPGLEQFF. J is TRBJ2-1 and V is TRBV9; no firm D call. The CDR3 consists of 13 residues. V lost 4 bases, J lost 10 bases, and 15 bases lay in between. Germline CDR1 is SGDLS and CDR2 is YYNGEE.